The rows below give T cell receptor beta chains drawn from one sample of a study of shared clonotypes between healthy human individuals. Profiling relied on immunoSEQ multiplex PCR, and the TCRdb table lists in-frame clones only, not all of them. The sample has some 980,000 clones, 76% seen once. Sequencing used memory CD4+ T cells sorted from blood. The receptor set was obtained from a man in his late teens or twenties in good health. The CDR3 runs from the conserved cysteine through the conserved F or W. The D gene is left open where the match is weak. Size is stated for part of the rows, as once, few or many counts, or as a class when the clone is expanded.

J | V | D | size | DNA | CDR3
TRBJ2-3 | TRBV5-1 | NA | NA | TGCGCCAGCAGCCTGGTTGGACTATCTACGCAGTATTTT | CASSLVGLSTQYF
TRBJ1-2 | TRBV19 | NA | NA | TGTGCCAGTAGTATAAACAGGGCTGATGACTACACCTTC | CASSINRADDYTF
TRBJ2-1 | TRBV9 | TRBD2 | NA | TGTGCCAGCAGCGTAGGCGGTAGCGGGAGGGTTGAGCAGTTCTTC | CASSVGGSGRVEQFF
TRBJ2-3 | TRBV5-1 | TRBD2 | NA | TGCGCCAGCAGCCCCTGGACTAGCGGGAGGGCCTGGGCAGATACGCAGTATTTT | CASSPWTSGRAWADTQYF
TRBJ1-1 | TRBV6-1 | TRBD1 | NA | TGTGCCAGCAGTGAATCCCCAGGGGGCGATCGAGCTTTCTTT | CASSESPGGDRAFF
TRBJ2-1 | TRBV2 | NA | NA | TGTGCCAGCAGTGACTCGGCCATCTTCAATGAGCAGTTCTTC | CASSDSAIFNEQFF
TRBJ2-3 | TRBV7-9 | TRBD2 | NA | TGTGCCAGCAGCTTAGGGGGTAGCGGGCTCGGAGATACGCAGTATTTT | CASSLGGSGLGDTQYF
TRBJ1-2 | TRBV6-6 | NA | NA | TGTGCCAGCAGTTACTCGAACCAGGCGCGAGGCTACACCTTC | CASSYSNQARGYTF
TRBJ2-3 | TRBV10-1 | NA | once | TGCGCCAGCAGTGGTGGCGGGAAGGCAGATACGCAGTATTTT | CASSGGGKADTQYF
TRBJ2-5 | TRBV10-3 | TRBD2 | few | TGTGCCATCAGTGAAGGGACTAGCGGTAAAGAGACCCAGTACTTC | CAISEGTSGKETQYF
TRBJ1-4 | TRBV30 | TRBD1 | once | TGTGCCTCATCTCGACAGGGGGCGGGTGAAAAACTGTTTTTT | CASSRQGAGEKLFF
TRBJ1-3 | TRBV5-1 | NA | once | TGCGCCAGCAACGATCCAGGGGCAGGGTCAGGAAACACCATATATTTT | CASNDPGAGSGNTIYF
TRBJ1-2 | TRBV7-9 | TRBD1 | NA | TGTGCCAGCAGCGAACAAACCGGGACAGGGCCTTCGGTCTTC | CASSEQTGTGPSVF
TRBJ2-2 | TRBV28 | TRBD1 | NA | TGTGCCAGCAGTCTCTACAGGGGCACGACCGGGGAGCTGTTTTTT | CASSLYRGTTGELFF
TRBJ2-3 | TRBV9 | TRBD2 | NA | TGTGCCAGCAGCCAGTGGGGACTAGCGGGGGGGCTTAGCACAGATACGCAGTATTTT | CASSQWGLAGGLSTDTQYF
TRBJ1-1 | TRBV30 | NA | NA | TGTGCCTGGGAAGAGCGGGCGACTGAAGCTTTCTTT | CAWEERATEAFF
TRBJ2-5 | TRBV5-8 | TRBD2 | NA | TGTGCCAGCATCCGGGGGGGAGAGACCCAGTACTTC | CASIRGGETQYF
TRBJ1-1 | TRBV28 | NA | NA | TGTGCCAGCAGTCCCCGGACCCTTGGCACTGAAGCTTTCTTT | CASSPRTLGTEAFF
TRBJ2-7 | TRBV7-7 | NA | NA | TGTGCTAGCAGCGCAGACGAGGGAGGCGAGCAGTACTTC | CASSADEGGEQYF
TRBJ1-5 | TRBV19 | NA | NA | TGTGCCAGTAGTACCCCGGGGGATAGCAATCAGCCCCAGCATTTT | CASSTPGDSNQPQHF
TRBJ2-7 | TRBV5-1 | NA | NA | TGCGCCAGCAGGTCTGGAGGCGAGCAGTACTTC | CASRSGGEQYF
TRBJ2-7 | TRBV5-6 | NA | few | TGTGCCAGCAGCTTGAGAGGGGGCGAGCAGTACTTC | CASSLRGGEQYF
TRBJ1-1 | TRBV7-8 | TRBD1 | few | TGTGCCAGCAGCTTCCCCTGGACAGGACAGAACACTGAAGCTTTCTTT | CASSFPWTGQNTEAFF
TRBJ1-1 | TRBV28 | TRBD1 | NA | TGTGCCAGCAGATCGCAGGGGGTCACTGAAGCTTTCTTT | CASRSQGVTEAFF
TRBJ1-2 | TRBV6-5 | TRBD1 | NA | TGTGCCAGCAGGGACAGGGCTAACTATGGCTACACCTTC | CASRDRANYGYTF
TRBJ1-2 | TRBV5-1 | TRBD1 | NA | TGCGCCAGCAGCTCACAGGGGGGAAGAGGCTACACCTTC | CASSSQGGRGYTF
TRBJ1-2 | TRBV15 | NA | once | TGTGCCACCAGCAGAGGGGGCGAGACCTATGGCTACACCTTC | CATSRGGETYGYTF
TRBJ2-2 | TRBV11-2 | TRBD2 | many | TGTGCCAGCAGCCCCATGACTAGCGGGAGTACCGGGGAGCTGTTTTTT | CASSPMTSGSTGELFF
TRBJ2-2 | TRBV19 | NA | NA | TGTGCCAGTAGTGCCACGGGACTTACAGCCGGGGAGCTGTTTTTT | CASSATGLTAGELFF
TRBJ1-2 | TRBV5-1 | TRBD1 | NA | TGCGCCAGCAGCTTTAATCCGGGACAGGCAAACTATGGCTACACCTTC | CASSFNPGQANYGYTF
TRBJ1-1 | TRBV28 | NA | NA | TGTGCCAGCACGCTCGCAGGGGACACTGAAGCTTTCTTT | CASTLAGDTEAFF
TRBJ2-4 | TRBV6-6 | TRBD2 | few | TGTGCCAGCAGGGGGGGGGAGCTAGCCAAAAACATTCAGTACTTC | CASRGGELAKNIQYF
TRBJ2-2 | TRBV4-3 | NA | NA | TGCGCCAGCAGCCAAGATCTTACCGGGGAGCTGTTTTTT | CASSQDLTGELFF
TRBJ2-1 | TRBV6-1 | TRBD2 | NA | TGTGCCAGCAGGGAAGCGGGGGGATACTTCAATGAGCAGTTCTTC | CASREAGGYFNEQFF
TRBJ1-1 | TRBV6-1 | NA | few | TGTGCCAGCAGTGGACTAGGGGGGAACACTGAAGCTTTCTTT | CASSGLGGNTEAFF
TRBJ2-1 | TRBV7-2 | TRBD1 | NA | TGTGCCAGCAGCTTAGCGTCTGGACAGGGCATGATGAATGAGCAGTTCTTC | CASSLASGQGMMNEQFF
TRBJ2-3 | TRBV11-2 | TRBD2 | NA | TGTGCCAGCAGCTTCGGGGGGGCCTTAGATACGCAGTATTTT | CASSFGGALDTQYF
TRBJ1-6 | TRBV7-2 | TRBD1 | NA | TGTGCCAGCAGCCAGGCGACAGGGCAGAATTCACCCCTCCACTTT | CASSQATGQNSPLHF
TRBJ1-4 | TRBV21-1 | NA | once | TGTGCCAGCAGCATTAGGGGTGCAACTAATGAAAAACTGTTTTTT | CASSIRGATNEKLFF
TRBJ2-1 | TRBV10-3 | NA | once | TGTGCCATCGGGACTGGCTATTACAATGAGCAGTTCTTC | CAIGTGYYNEQFF
TRBJ2-3 | TRBV6-5 | NA | NA | TGTGCCAGCAGCTCTCACGCAGATACGCAGTATTTT | CASSSHADTQYF
TRBJ1-5 | TRBV9 | NA | many | TGTGCCAGCAGCGCCGGTGGGCACCAGCCCCAGCATTTT | CASSAGGHQPQHF
TRBJ2-2 | TRBV5-5 | NA | NA | TGTGCCAGCAGCACCGGGCCGAACACCGGGGAGCTGTTTTTT | CASSTGPNTGELFF
TRBJ1-6 | TRBV4-3 | NA | once | TGCGCCAGCAGCCAAGATACCCCAGGGAATTCACCCCTCCACTTT | CASSQDTPGNSPLHF
TRBJ2-7 | TRBV6-5 | TRBD2 | NA | TGTGCCAGCAGTTCCGGGACTAGCGGGGAATACGAGCAGTACTTC | CASSSGTSGEYEQYF
TRBJ1-3 | TRBV10-3 | NA | NA | TGTGCCATCGTACAGAGCTCTGGAAACACCATATATTTT | CAIVQSSGNTIYF
TRBJ1-4 | TRBV2 | NA | NA | TGTGCCAGCAGTGGTGCAACTAATGAAAAACTGTTTTTT | CASSGATNEKLFF
TRBJ1-2 | TRBV7-2 | TRBD1 | NA | TGTGCCAGCAGCTCCTCAGGGGGCGCAGGCTATGGCTACACCTTC | CASSSSGGAGYGYTF
TRBJ2-3 | TRBV4-3 | NA | NA | TGCGCCAGCAGCCAAGAAGGGGGGGCGAGGAATACGCAGTATTTT | CASSQEGGARNTQYF
TRBJ2-5 | TRBV7-6 | TRBD2 | once | TGTGCCAGCAGCCTTACTAGCGATTTGCGTGAGACCCAGTACTTC | CASSLTSDLRETQYF
TRBJ2-1 | TRBV7-9 | NA | NA | TGTGCCAGCAGCCTCGGGTCCTACAATGAGCAGTTCTTC | CASSLGSYNEQFF
TRBJ2-3 | TRBV28 | NA | NA | TGTGCCAGCAGCCTTTCCCCAGATACGCAGTATTTT | CASSLSPDTQYF
TRBJ1-1 | TRBV2 | NA | few | TGTGCCAGCAGCCGACGGGGGACTGAAGCTTTCTTT | CASSRRGTEAFF